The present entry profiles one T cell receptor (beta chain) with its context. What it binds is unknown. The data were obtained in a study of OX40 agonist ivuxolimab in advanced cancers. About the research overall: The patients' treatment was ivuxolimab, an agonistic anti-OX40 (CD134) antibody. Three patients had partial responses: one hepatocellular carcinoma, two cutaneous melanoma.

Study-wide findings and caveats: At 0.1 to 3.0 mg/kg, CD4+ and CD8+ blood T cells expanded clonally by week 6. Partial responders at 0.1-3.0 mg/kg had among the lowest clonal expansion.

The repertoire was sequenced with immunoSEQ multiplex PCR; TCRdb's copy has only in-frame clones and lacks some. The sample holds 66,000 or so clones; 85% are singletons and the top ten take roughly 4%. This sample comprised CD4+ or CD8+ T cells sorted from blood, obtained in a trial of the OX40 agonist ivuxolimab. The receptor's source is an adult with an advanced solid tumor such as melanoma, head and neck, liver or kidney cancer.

The CDR3 DNA reads TGCGCCAGCAGCTTGGGACCGAATAATTCACCCCTCCACTTT. Amino acids: CASSLGPNNSPLHF. The chain joins TRBV5-1 to TRBJ1-6, with D uncertain. V was shortened by 0 bases and J by 5 bases, with 6 bases between the two germline ends. Looked up from germline, CDR1 is SGHRS and CDR2 is YFSETQ. The CDR3 has 14 amino acids.